Below, one T cell receptor beta chain is given with its context. Its antigen is as yet unknown. The data originate from a study of T cells in localized non-small cell lung cancer. General study points: Median around 62 top-100 tumor clones were shared with paired adjacent lung. Heterogeneity is still possible, as just one tumor region was sequenced. In the blood, greater T cell density corresponded to longer overall survival. Uninvolved adjacent lung, not tumor, had the highest T cell clonality.

CDR1 is SGHTS and CDR2 is YDEGEE in the germline V gene. The CDR3 contains 15 residues. Trimming took 1 base from V and 2 from J, leaving 10 bases between them. The table came from immunoSEQ multiplex PCR; TCRdb's copy has only in-frame clones and leaves some out. The sample records about 39,000 clones, roughly 77% being singletons. The receptor comes from a woman aged 40 to 75 with stage II squamous cell lung carcinoma. The specimen comprised PBMCs, sampled before any cancer treatment. This chain joins TRBV5-8 and TRBJ1-3, with D unclear. CDR3 bases: TGTGCCAGCAGCTTGAACTCGAACGCTGGAAACACCATATATTTT. Its protein product is CASSLNSNAGNTIYF. Using reference TRBV5-8 and TRBJ1-3 for the parts outside the CDR3, the full variable domain is EAGVTQSPTHLIKTRGQQATLRCSPISGHTSVYWYQQALGLGLQFLLWYDEGEERNRGNFPPRFSGRQFPNYSSELNVNALELEDSALYLCASSLNSNAGNTIYFGEGSWLTVV.